This T cell receptor beta chain was found in a study of PD-1 blockade in classical Hodgkin lymphoma. The germline V gene encodes CDR1 GTSNPN and CDR2 SVGIG (reference sequence). The CDR3 loop spans 14 amino acids. The J segment lost 0 bases and the V segment lost 1 base, leaving 3 bases of the junction unmatched. Each patient experienced a relapse that followed autologous stem cell transplantation, and brentuximab vedotin exposure varied. Assay: immunoSEQ multiplex PCR; the TCRdb copy retains only in-frame clones and omits some. This table holds around 66,000 clones, 85% to 90% found once. The sequence came from a human donor with classical Hodgkin lymphoma. Source: peripheral blood mononuclear cells (PBMCs), taken at baseline. V is TRBV30 and J is TRBJ2-7, with 7 bases fitting TRBD1. The CDR3 loop reads CAWSGGGLSYEQYF. CDR3 nucleotides: TGTGCCTGGAGTGGAGGGGGCCTCTCCTACGAGCAGTACTTC.